This entry lists 21 T cell receptor beta chains sequenced from one sample in a study of T-cell reconstitution after alpha-beta-depleted transplantation in children. The TCRbeta library was prepared with unique molecular identifiers. TCRdb used MiXCR to reprocess the PCR reads, holding one entry per CDR3 protein. The repertoire holds almost 250,000 distinct CDR3 sequences, with roughly a quarter as singletons. This sample comprised PBMCs, obtained before TCRalphabeta/CD19-depleted stem cell transplant. The origin of the receptors is a girl under 10 years old with Fanconi anemia, due to receive a stem cell transplant.

The genes are TRBV10-2 and TRBJ2-5; the match to TRBD1 covers 7 bases. V gave up 8 bases and J gave up 3 bases; unmatched junction bases: 6. The germline CDR1 and CDR2 sequences are WSHSY and SAAADI. The CDR3 length is 13 residues. The CDR3 protein is CASLQQGKETQYF. The CDR3 bases are TGCGCCAGCCTTCAACAGGGGAAAGAGACCCAGTACTTC.

There are many counts of this clonotype. The chain uses TRBV4-2 and TRBJ2-1, with 12 bases aligning to TRBD2. Germline V gene lookup returns CDR1 LGHNA and CDR2 YNFKEQ. The CDR3 consists of 15 residues. The V gene end was trimmed by 5 bases and the J gene end by 5 bases; junction bases not matched to a gene: 4. CDR3 bases: TGTGCCAGCAGCGATCTAGCGGGGGGGCACAATGAGCAGTTCTTC. It yields the protein CASSDLAGGHNEQFF.

This rearrangement joins TRBV12-3 or TRBV12-4 to TRBJ2-3, with 10 bases that match TRBD1. The CDR3 totals 17 residues. V shed 3 bases and J 0 bases; nucleotides not matched to a gene: 6. The CDR3: CASSLPDRGPSTDTQYF. The CDR3 DNA sequence: TGTGCCAGCAGTTTGCCCGACAGGGGGCCGAGCACAGATACGCAGTATTTT.

This clonotype was counted only a few times. The J gene is TRBJ2-7, the V gene TRBV4-2; D is unresolved. V shed 0 bases and J shed 2 bases, with 11 bases lying between them. The germline CDR1 and CDR2 sequences are LGHNA and YNFKEQ. There are 15 residues in the CDR3. The CDR3 here is CASSQDPNYPYEQYF. The CDR3, as DNA: TGTGCCAGCAGCCAAGATCCCAACTACCCCTACGAGCAGTACTTC.

V usage is TRBV18 and J usage is TRBJ1-1, with a weak D call TRBD1 (5 bases). Trimming shortened V by 1 base and J by 5 bases, and 11 bases separated the two germline ends. The CDR3 length is 14 residues. Looked up from germline, CDR1 is KGHSH and CDR2 is LQKENI. In DNA, the CDR3 is TGTGCCAGCTCACCACAAGTGGGGGAGACTGAAGCTTTCTTT. Protein: CASSPQVGETEAFF.

The sample holds many counts of this clonotype. V and J are TRBV28 and TRBJ1-2; a weak D match, TRBD1 (5 bases). V was cut by 5 bases and J by 4 bases, with 14 bases left in between. CDR1 and CDR2 from the germline V gene are MDHEN and SYDVKM. This CDR3 region has 14 residues. This CDR3 reads CASSPATVLYGYTF. In nucleotides, the CDR3 is TGTGCCAGCAGTCCCGCGACAGTCCTCTATGGCTACACCTTC.

There are a few counts of this clonotype. V gene TRBV20-1 combines with J gene TRBJ2-1; D may be TRBD2 (5 bases). The CDR3 sequence is 15 residues long. V lost 3 bases and J 2 bases, leaving 14 bases between the germline ends. Germline loops: CDR1 DFQATT, CDR2 SNEGSKA (reference sequence). CDR3 DNA: TGCAGTGCTAGGGTCCCTAGCAGGACCTACAATGAGCAGTTCTTC. Translating gives CSARVPSRTYNEQFF.

This chain connects TRBV20-1 to TRBJ1-5; D not resolved. The germline V gene encodes CDR1 DFQATT and CDR2 SNEGSKA (reference sequence). The CDR3 covers 12 residues. With 3 bases removed from V and 4 bases from J, the gap between germline ends came to 7 bases. CDR3 loop: CSASPGNQPQHF. The CDR3 nucleotides read TGCAGTGCTAGTCCGGGGAATCAGCCCCAGCATTTT.

J is TRBJ2-3 and V is TRBV18; TRBD1 aligns across 9 bases. V lost 3 bases and J lost 6; bases outside the gene matches: 10. This CDR3 comprises 16 residues. Per germline, CDR1 KGHSH and CDR2 LQKENI. The CDR3 DNA reads TGTGCCAGCTCACCGACTGGGACAGGGAGGGGCGATACGCAGTATTTT. Translation: CASSPTGTGRGDTQYF.

A word on this clonotype: At one end, the junction sequence differs from germline, possibly due to a read error. The chain is built from TRBV29-1 and TRBJ2-3; 8 positions match TRBD1. This CDR3 is 13 amino acids long. Germline V gives CDR1 SQVTM, CDR2 ANQGSEA. The CDR3 nucleotides read TGCAGCGTTACTGACAGGGGAACAGATACGCACTATTTT. This codes for CSVTDRGTDTHYF.

This clonotype was observed a few times. The chain joins TRBV7-9 to TRBJ2-1; perhaps TRBD2 as D (6 bases). Germline lookup yields CDR1 SEHNR and CDR2 FQNEAQ (reference sequence). The CDR3 extends over 15 amino acids. The ends were cut back, 5 bases at V and 4 bases at J, with 15 bases in the middle. The DNA of the CDR3 is TGTGCCAGCAGCCCCGGGGGAGTGGGGTACAATGAGCAGTTCTTC. It is translated as CASSPGGVGYNEQFF.

The rearrangement joins TRBV7-3 to TRBJ1-1, with D perhaps TRBD1 (5 bases). Germline V CDR1 and CDR2: SGHTA, FQGTGA. V was pared by 3 bases and J by 3 bases, with 11 bases between. CDR3 length: 14 amino acids. The CDR3 reads CASSLRGADTEAFF. CDR3 nucleotides: TGTGCCAGCAGCTTGAGAGGGGCGGACACTGAAGCTTTCTTT. The full variable domain, completed using reference TRBV7-3 and TRBJ1-1, is GAGVSQTPSNKVTEKGKYVELRCDPISGHTALYWYRQSLGQGPEFLIYFQGTGAADDSGLPNDRFFAVRPEGSVSTLKIQRTERGDSAVYLCASSLRGADTEAFFGQGTRLTVV.

At least ten counts were recorded for this clonotype. V and J are TRBV20-1 and TRBJ2-7; no firm D call. CDR3 length: 13 amino acids. The germline gives CDR1 DFQATT, CDR2 SNEGSKA (reference sequence). Between the trimmed V and J ends, which lost 5 bases and 2 bases, there was a span of 13 bases. The CDR3 reads CSAVEETTYEQYF. CDR3 coding DNA: TGCAGTGCTGTTGAAGAAACCACCTACGAGCAGTACTTC.

This clonotype was detected once. This chain connects TRBV7-3 to TRBJ2-7; 10 bases fit TRBD1. This CDR3 region has 15 residues. From germline, CDR1 is SGHTA and CDR2 FQGTGA. Trimming removed 3 bases from V and 6 bases from J; junction bases left unmatched: 8. The CDR3 here is CASSFPTGGFLEQYF. CDR3 DNA: TGTGCCAGCAGCTTCCCGACAGGGGGCTTTCTCGAGCAGTACTTC.

The chain couples TRBV5-1 to TRBJ2-1, with 14 bases identical to TRBD2. V dropped 0 bases and J dropped 3; count of bases not matched to a gene: 11. The CDR3 is 20 amino acids. The germline CDR1 and CDR2 sequences are SGHRS and YFSETQ. In DNA, the CDR3 is TGCGCCAGCAGCTTGGACCTAGGGACTAGCGGGAGAAGATTCTACAATGAGCAGTTCTTC. Protein sequence: CASSLDLGTSGRRFYNEQFF.

The chain uses TRBV5-1 and TRBJ2-7, with 8 bases identical to TRBD2. Germline CDR1 is SGHRS and CDR2 is YFSETQ. Unmatched junction bases numbered 6, after V lost 4 bases and J lost 6 bases. The CDR3 length is 13 residues. The CDR3 bases are TGCGCCAGCAGCCCCCTAACTAGCGGCGAGCAGTACTTC. Residues: CASSPLTSGEQYF. Using reference TRBV5-1 and TRBJ2-7 for the parts outside the CDR3, the full variable domain is KAGVTQTPRYLIKTRGQQVTLSCSPISGHRSVSWYQQTPGQGLQFLFEYFSETQRNKGNFPGRFSGRQFSNSRSEMNVSTLELGDSALYLCASSPLTSGEQYFGPGTRLTVT.

Only a few counts were recorded for this clonotype. The V and J genes are TRBV20-1 and TRBJ2-1, with 12 bases aligning to TRBD1. Germline V gene lookup returns CDR1 DFQATT and CDR2 SNEGSKA (reference sequence). The CDR3 consists of 13 residues. The CDR3 DNA is TGCAGCATGCCGGGACAGGGGGCAAATGAGCAGTTCTTC. Translating gives CSMPGQGANEQFF.

The chain employs TRBV20-1 and TRBJ2-7, with TRBD2 matching over 9 bases. The CDR3 spans 14 residues. Germline trimming cut 3 bases from V and 6 bases from J; bases unmatched to any gene: 9. CDR1 and CDR2 from the germline V gene are DFQATT and SNEGSKA (reference sequence). The CDR3 DNA is TGCAGTGCTAGTAACACGGCGGGAGGGCCCGAGCAGTACTTC. It is translated as CSASNTAGGPEQYF.

The sample holds many counts of this clonotype. The chain recombines TRBV29-1 with TRBJ2-2, with D uncertain. V was trimmed by 4 bases and J by 6 bases, leaving 9 bases between them. Per the germline V gene, CDR1 is SQVTM and CDR2 is ANQGSEA. The CDR3 sequence is 12 residues long. The CDR3, as DNA: TGCAGCGTTGTTAGGGCGGCCGGGGAGCTGTTTTTT. Amino acid sequence: CSVVRAAGELFF.

The table lists this clonotype with many counts. This chain joins TRBV7-9 and TRBJ1-1; D is uncertain. V was trimmed by 5 bases and J by 6 bases, leaving 19 bases between them. Germline values: CDR1 SEHNR, CDR2 FQNEAQ (reference sequence). The CDR3 consists of 15 residues. CDR3 sequence: CASSPHTLGSPEAFF. The CDR3 DNA follows: TGTGCCAGCAGCCCACATACTCTAGGGAGTCCTGAAGCTTTCTTT.

This clonotype was counted many times. The CDR3 nucleotides are TGTGCCAGCAGTGCGACACTCTGGACAGATACGCAGTATTTT. The encoded protein is CASSATLWTDTQYF. V usage is TRBV12-3 or TRBV12-4 and J usage is TRBJ2-3; no firm D call. V was clipped by 5 bases and J by 3 bases, with 12 bases between them. CDR3 length: 14 residues.